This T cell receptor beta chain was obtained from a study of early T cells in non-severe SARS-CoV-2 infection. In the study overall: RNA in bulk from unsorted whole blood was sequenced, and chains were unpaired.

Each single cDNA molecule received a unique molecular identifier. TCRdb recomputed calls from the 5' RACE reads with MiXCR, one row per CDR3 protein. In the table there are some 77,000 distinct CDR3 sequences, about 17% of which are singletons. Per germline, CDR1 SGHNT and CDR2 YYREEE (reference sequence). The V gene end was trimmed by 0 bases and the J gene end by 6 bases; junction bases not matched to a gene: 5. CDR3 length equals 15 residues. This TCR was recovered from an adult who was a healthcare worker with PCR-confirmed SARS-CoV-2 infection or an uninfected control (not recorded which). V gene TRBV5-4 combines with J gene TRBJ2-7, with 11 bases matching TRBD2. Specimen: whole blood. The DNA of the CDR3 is TGTGCCAGCAGCTTGGGACTAGCGGGATTAAGCGAGCAGTACTTC. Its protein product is CASSLGLAGLSEQYF.